These T cell receptor beta chains were read from a single sample in a study of blood T cell repertoires in COVID-19. Sequenced by immunoSEQ multiplex PCR; TCRdb stores in-frame clones only, minus some. The sample contains approximately 470,000 clones, roughly 87% of which appear only once. The sequencing sample was made of PBMCs or T cells enriched from blood (not recorded which). These receptors were collected from a woman aged 18-29 years who had recovered from COVID-19. CDR3s include the opening cysteine and the closing phenylalanine or tryptophan. Each record gives: D gene, J gene, V gene, CDR3 DNA, CDR3 protein. The D gene is left open where the match is weak.

. | TRBJ2-5 | TRBV28 | TGTGCCAGCAGAGGAACAGCACAAGAGACCCAGTACTTC | CASRGTAQETQYF
TRBD1 | TRBJ1-3 | TRBV27 | TGTGCCAGCAGTATCGACAGGGACTCTGGAAACACCATATATTTT | CASSIDRDSGNTIYF
. | TRBJ2-7 | TRBV9 | TGTGCCAGCAGCGTAGAGTCAGGGCCAGCCTACGAGCAGTACTTC | CASSVESGPAYEQYF
. | TRBJ1-1 | TRBV5-1 | TGCGCCAGCAGCGTAGGGGAGGCGGGGACTGAAGCTTTCTTT | CASSVGEAGTEAFF
TRBD2 | TRBJ2-1 | TRBV5-6 | TGTGCCAGCAGCTTGCTGGCTAGCGGGGGTACCCTCTCCTACAATGAGCAGTTCTTC | CASSLLASGGTLSYNEQFF
. | TRBJ1-1 | TRBV5-5 | TGTGCCAGCAGCCTTGGTGTCGGGGTGGGAAACACTGAAGCTTTCTTT | CASSLGVGVGNTEAFF
. | TRBJ2-3 | TRBV6-5 | TGTGCCAGCAGAAGACAGCCGTACACAGATACGCAGTATTTT | CASRRQPYTDTQYF
TRBD1 | TRBJ1-2 | TRBV29-1 | TGCAGCGTTAGAAGACAGGGGGCGAAAGGCTACACCTTC | CSVRRQGAKGYTF
. | TRBJ1-2 | TRBV3-1/TRBV3-2 | TGTGCCAGCAGCCGAGGTGACAGCCACTATGGCTACACCTTC | CASSRGDSHYGYTF
. | TRBJ1-1 | TRBV7-9 | TGTGCCAGCAGGGACAGAAGGTTTGAAGCTTTCTTT | CASRDRRFEAFF
. | TRBJ2-2 | TRBV5-1 | TGCGCCAGCAGCTTGGTCGCACCCCGCGGCACCGGGGAGCTGTTTTTT | CASSLVAPRGTGELFF
. | TRBJ2-1 | TRBV11-2 | TGTGCCAGCAGCCGTAGTTTATTCTCCTACAATGAGCAGTTCTTC | CASSRSLFSYNEQFF
. | TRBJ1-1 | TRBV6-2/TRBV6-3 | TGTGCCAGCAGCCCCGGGGGGCTGAACACTGAAGCTTTCTTT | CASSPGGLNTEAFF
. | TRBJ1-2 | TRBV12-3/TRBV12-4 | TGTGCCAGCCGTAGTATCGGGTTGGATGGCTACACCTTC | CASRSIGLDGYTF